This T cell receptor beta chain was recorded in a study of beta chain features in type 1 diabetes. The germline gives CDR1 GTSNPN, CDR2 SVGIG (reference sequence). Trimming took 4 bases from V and 7 from J; bases not matched to a gene: 4. The CDR3 is made up of 13 amino acids. Sequencing targeted expressed TCRB transcripts, as all isolated RNA had been reverse transcribed. This table comes from immunoSEQ multiplex PCR, and its TCRdb copy is limited to in-frame clones, with some not included. The table includes 350,000 or so clones, about 20% detected once. Donors contributed one heparinised blood draw apiece, averaging roughly 0.12 L.

The TCR originated in a woman younger than 35 in good health. The chain is built from TRBV30 and TRBJ2-4; 10 bases are shared with TRBD2. The sample comprised naive CD4+ T cells from blood. The CDR3 loop is CAWTVAGGNIQYF. The CDR3 DNA reads as TGTGCCTGGACGGTAGCGGGAGGTAACATTCAGTACTTC.